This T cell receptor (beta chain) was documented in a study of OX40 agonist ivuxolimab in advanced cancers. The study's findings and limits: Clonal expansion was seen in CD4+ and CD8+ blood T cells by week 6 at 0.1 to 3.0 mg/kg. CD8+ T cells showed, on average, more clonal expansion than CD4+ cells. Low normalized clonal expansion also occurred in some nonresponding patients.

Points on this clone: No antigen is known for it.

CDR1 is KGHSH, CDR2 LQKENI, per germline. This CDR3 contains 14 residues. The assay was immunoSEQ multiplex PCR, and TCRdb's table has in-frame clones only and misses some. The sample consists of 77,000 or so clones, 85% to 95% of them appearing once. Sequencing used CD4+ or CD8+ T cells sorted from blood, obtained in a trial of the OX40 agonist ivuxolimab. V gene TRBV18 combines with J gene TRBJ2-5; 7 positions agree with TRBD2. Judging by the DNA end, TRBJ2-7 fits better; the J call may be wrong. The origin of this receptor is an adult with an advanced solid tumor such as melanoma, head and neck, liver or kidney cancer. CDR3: CASSPSGVSYEQYF. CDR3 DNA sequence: TGTGCCAGCTCACCCAGCGGGGTCTCCTACGAGCAGTACTTC.